This T cell receptor (beta chain) appears in the sequencing data of a study of graft-versus-host responses after intestinal transplantation. Remarks on this clone: Its antigen is not known.

Notes on the study in general: Declines in HvG clones occurring early post-transplant were associated with peak circulating GvH clone levels. Analysis identified GvH clones in recipient marrow, with some appearing first in ileum or blood.

Using immunoSEQ multiplex PCR, the repertoire was profiled, and TCRdb retains in-frame clones only, with some absent. The sample lists more than 100,000 clones, approximately 92% occurring once. The sequenced sample was unstimulated CD4+ T cells sorted from spleen or lymph node cells, obtained before intestinal transplant. This clonotype originated in a human donor who received an intestinal transplant.

The CDR3 sequence is CASSYSGVTEAFF. For the CDR3, the DNA is TGTGCCAGCAGTTACTCAGGGGTTACTGAAGCTTTCTTT. The J gene is TRBJ1-1, the V gene TRBV6-6; possible D gene TRBD1, 5 bases. The germline V gene has CDR1 MNHNY and CDR2 SVGAGI (reference sequence). The CDR3 totals 13 residues. V gave up 0 bases and J gave up 5 bases, with 7 bases separating them.